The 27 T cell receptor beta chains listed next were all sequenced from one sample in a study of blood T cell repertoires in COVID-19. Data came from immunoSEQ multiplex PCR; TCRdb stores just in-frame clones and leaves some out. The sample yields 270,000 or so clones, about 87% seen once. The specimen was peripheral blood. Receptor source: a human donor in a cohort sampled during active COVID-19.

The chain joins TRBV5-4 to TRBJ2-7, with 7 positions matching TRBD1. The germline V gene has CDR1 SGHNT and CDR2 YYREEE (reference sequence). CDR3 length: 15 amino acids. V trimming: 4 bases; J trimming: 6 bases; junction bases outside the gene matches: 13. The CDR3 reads CASSPRKGAVGEQYF. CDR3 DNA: TGTGCCAGCAGCCCTAGAAAGGGGGCTGTCGGCGAGCAGTACTTC.

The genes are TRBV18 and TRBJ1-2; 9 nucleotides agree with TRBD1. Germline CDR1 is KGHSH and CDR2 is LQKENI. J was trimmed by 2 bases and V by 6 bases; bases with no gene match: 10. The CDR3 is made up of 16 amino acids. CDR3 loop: CASSPATGGFNYGYTF. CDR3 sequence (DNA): TGTGCCAGCTCCCCTGCGACAGGGGGATTCAACTATGGCTACACCTTC.

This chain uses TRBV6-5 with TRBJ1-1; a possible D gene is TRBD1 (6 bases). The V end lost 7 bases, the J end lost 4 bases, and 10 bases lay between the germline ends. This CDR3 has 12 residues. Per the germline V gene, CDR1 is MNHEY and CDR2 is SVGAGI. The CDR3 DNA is TGTGCCAGCAATCAGGGGCTCACTGAAGCTTTCTTT. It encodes CASNQGLTEAFF.

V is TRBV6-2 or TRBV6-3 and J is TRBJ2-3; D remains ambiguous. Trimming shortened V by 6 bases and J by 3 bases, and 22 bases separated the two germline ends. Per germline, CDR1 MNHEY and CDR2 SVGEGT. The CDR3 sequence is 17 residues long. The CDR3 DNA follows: TGTGCCAGCAGCCCTCAAACCGGCAGGCAGAGTACAGATACGCAGTATTTT. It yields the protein CASSPQTGRQSTDTQYF.

CDR3 residues: CASRPPAGEKLFF. The CDR3 region has the DNA TGTGCCAGCAGACCTCCCGCGGGGGAAAAACTGTTTTTT. The rearrangement uses TRBV12-3 or TRBV12-4 and TRBJ1-4; D remains unclear. The CDR3 consists of 13 residues. Trimming stripped 6 bases from V and 8 bases from J, with 13 bases between.

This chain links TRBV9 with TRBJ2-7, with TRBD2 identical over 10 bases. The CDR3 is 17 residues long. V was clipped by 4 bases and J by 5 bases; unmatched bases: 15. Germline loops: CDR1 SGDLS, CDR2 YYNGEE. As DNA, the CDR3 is TGTGCCAGCAGCCCCCGGCTAGCGGGAGTGTTCAACCACGAGCAGTACTTC. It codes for CASSPRLAGVFNHEQYF.

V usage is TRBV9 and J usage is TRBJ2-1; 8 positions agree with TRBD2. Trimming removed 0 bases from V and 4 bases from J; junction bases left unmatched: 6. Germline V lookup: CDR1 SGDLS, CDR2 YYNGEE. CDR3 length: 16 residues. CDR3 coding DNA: TGTGCCAGCAGCGTAGTTTCCCGGGGGGGGTACAATGAGCAGTTCTTC. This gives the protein CASSVVSRGGYNEQFF.

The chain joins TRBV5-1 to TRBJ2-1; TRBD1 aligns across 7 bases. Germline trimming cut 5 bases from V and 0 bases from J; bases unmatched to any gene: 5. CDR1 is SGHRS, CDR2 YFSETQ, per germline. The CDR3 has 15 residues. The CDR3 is CASSSDRVSYNEQFF. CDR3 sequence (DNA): TGCGCCAGCAGTTCCGACAGGGTCTCCTACAATGAGCAGTTCTTC.

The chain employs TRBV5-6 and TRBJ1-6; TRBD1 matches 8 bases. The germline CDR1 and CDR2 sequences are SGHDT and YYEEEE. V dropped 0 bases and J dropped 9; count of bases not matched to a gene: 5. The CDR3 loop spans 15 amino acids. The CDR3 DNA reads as TGTGCCAGCAGCTTGGCAGGGGGCAAAGGTTCACCCCTCCACTTT. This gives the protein CASSLAGGKGSPLHF.

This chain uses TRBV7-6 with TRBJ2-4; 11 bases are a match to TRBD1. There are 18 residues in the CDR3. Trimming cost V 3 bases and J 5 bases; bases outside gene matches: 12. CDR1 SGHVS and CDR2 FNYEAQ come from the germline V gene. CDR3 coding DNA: TGTGCCAGCAGCTTCGACCCCGGCGGACAGGGGGCACAAAACATTCAGTACTTC. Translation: CASSFDPGGQGAQNIQYF.

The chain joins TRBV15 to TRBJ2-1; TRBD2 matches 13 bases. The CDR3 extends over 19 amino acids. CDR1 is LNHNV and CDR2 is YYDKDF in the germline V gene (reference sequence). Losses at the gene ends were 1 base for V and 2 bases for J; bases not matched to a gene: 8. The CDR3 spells CATSRGGTSGESAYNEQFF. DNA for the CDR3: TGTGCCACCAGCAGAGGAGGGACTAGCGGGGAGAGCGCCTACAATGAGCAGTTCTTC.

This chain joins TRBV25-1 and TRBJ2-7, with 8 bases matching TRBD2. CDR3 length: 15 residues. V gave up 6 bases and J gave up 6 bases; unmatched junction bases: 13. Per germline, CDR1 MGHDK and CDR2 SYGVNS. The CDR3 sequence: CASSAGGAGDSEQYF. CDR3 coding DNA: TGTGCCAGCAGCGCGGGGGGAGCGGGAGACAGCGAGCAGTACTTC.

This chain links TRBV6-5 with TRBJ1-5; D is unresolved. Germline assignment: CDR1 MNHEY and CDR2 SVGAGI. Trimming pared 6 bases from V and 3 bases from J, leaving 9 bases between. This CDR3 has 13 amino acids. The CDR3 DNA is TGTGCCAGCAGCCCCAGTTACAATCAGCCCCAGCATTTT. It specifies CASSPSYNQPQHF.

This chain's CDR3 is CASSLGWTQYF. In DNA, the CDR3 is TGTGCCAGCAGCCTCGGTTGGACCCAGTACTTC. The chain couples TRBV3-1 (or the pseudogene TRBV3-2) to TRBJ2-5, with D uncertain. V gave up 4 bases and J gave up 7 bases, with 7 bases separating them. Germline CDR1 and CDR2: LGHDT and YNNKEL (reference sequence). The CDR3 is 11 residues long.

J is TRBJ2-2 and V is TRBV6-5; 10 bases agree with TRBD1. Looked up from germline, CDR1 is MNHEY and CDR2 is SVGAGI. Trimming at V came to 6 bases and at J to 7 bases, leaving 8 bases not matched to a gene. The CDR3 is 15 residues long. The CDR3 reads CASRSDRGPFGELFF. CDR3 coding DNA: TGTGCCAGCAGGTCCGACAGGGGGCCTTTCGGGGAGCTGTTTTTT.

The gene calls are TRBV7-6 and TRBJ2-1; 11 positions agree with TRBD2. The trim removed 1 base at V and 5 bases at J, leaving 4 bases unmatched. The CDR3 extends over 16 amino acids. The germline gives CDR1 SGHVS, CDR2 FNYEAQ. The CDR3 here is CASSLGASGGNNEQFF. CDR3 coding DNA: TGTGCCAGCAGCTTAGGGGCTAGCGGGGGGAACAATGAGCAGTTCTTC. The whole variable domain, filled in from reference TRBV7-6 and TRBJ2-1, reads GAGVSQSPRYKVTKRGQDVALRCDPISGHVSLYWYRQALGQGPEFLTYFNYEAQQDKSGLPNDRFSAERPEGSISTLTIQRTEQRDSAMYRCASSLGASGGNNEQFFGPGTRLTVL.

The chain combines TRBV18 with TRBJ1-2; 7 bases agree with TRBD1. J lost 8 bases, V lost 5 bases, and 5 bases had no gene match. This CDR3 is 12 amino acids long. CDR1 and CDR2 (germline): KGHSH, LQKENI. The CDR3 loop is CASSENRGGYTF. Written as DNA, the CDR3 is TGTGCCAGCTCAGAGAACAGGGGAGGCTACACCTTC.

CDR3 amino acids: CASSRGRMMTEAFF. The CDR3 nucleotides read TGCGCCAGCAGTCGAGGCCGAATGATGACTGAAGCTTTCTTT. The genes are TRBV5-1 and TRBJ1-1; unclear D gene. The CDR3 runs 14 residues. Germline CDR1 SGHRS, CDR2 YFSETQ. The V end was cut by 5 bases, the J end by 5 bases, with 16 bases between.

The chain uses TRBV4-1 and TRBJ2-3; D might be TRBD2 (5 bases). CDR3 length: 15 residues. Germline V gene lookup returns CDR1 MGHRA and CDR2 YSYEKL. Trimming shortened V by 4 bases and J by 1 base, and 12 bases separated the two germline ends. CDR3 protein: CASSRTFARTDTQYF. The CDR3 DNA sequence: TGCGCCAGCAGCCGGACTTTTGCCCGCACAGATACGCAGTATTTT.

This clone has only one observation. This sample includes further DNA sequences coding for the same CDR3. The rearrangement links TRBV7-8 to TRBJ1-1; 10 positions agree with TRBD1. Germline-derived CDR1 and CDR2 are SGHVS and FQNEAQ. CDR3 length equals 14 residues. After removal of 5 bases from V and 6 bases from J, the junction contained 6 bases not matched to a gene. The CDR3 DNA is TGTGCCAGCAGCCCCGGACAGGGGGGACCTGAAGCTTTCTTT. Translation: CASSPGQGGPEAFF.

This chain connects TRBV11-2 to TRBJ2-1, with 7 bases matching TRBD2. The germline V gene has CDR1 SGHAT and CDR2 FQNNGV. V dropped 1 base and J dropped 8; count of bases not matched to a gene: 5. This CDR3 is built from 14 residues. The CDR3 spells CASSLGLASDEQFF. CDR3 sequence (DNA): TGTGCCAGCAGCTTAGGACTAGCATCGGATGAGCAGTTCTTC.

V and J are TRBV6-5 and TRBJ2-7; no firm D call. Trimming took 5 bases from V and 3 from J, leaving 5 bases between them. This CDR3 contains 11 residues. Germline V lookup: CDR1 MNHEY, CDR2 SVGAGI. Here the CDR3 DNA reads TGTGCCAGCAGTATCGGCTACGAGCAGTACTTC. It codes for CASSIGYEQYF.

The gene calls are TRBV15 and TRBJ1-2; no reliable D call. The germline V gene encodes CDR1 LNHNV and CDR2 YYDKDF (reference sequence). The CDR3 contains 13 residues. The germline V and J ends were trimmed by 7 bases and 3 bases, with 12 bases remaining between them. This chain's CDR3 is CATTSLVDYGYTF. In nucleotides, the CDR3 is TGTGCCACCACTTCCCTCGTCGACTATGGCTACACCTTC.

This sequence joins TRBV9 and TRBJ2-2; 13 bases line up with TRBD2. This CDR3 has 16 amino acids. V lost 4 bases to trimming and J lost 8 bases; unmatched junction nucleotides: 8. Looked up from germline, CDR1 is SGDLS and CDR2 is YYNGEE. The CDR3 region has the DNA TGTGCCAGCAGCCCTAACCCGGGACTAGCGGGAGGGGAGCTGTTTTTT. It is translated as CASSPNPGLAGGELFF. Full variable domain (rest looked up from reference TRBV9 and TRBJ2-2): DSGVTQTPKHLITATGQRVTLRCSPRSGDLSVYWYQQSLDQGLQFLIQYYNGEERAKGNILERFSAQQFPDLHSELNLSSLELGDSALYFCASSPNPGLAGGELFFGEGSRLTVL.

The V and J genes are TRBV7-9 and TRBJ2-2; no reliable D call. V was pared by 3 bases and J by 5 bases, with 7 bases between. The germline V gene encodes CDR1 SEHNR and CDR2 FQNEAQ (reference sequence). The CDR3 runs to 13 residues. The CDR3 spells CASSFQVTGELFF. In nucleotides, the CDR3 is TGTGCCAGCAGCTTCCAGGTTACCGGGGAGCTGTTTTTT.

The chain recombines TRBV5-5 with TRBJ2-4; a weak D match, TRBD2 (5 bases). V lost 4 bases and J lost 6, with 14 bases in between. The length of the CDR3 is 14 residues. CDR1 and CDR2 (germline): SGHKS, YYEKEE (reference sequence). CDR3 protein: CASSREGSGNIQYF. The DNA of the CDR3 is TGTGCCAGCAGCAGAGAGGGATCGGGAAACATTCAGTACTTC.

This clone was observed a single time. CDR3 in DNA: TGTGCCAGCAGCCAGCAACGGACTAGCGGCCAAGAGACCCAGTACTTC. Protein sequence: CASSQQRTSGQETQYF. The V call is TRBV7-6, the J call TRBJ2-5; 10 nucleotides match TRBD2. V shed 5 bases, J shed 1 base, and the junction held 7 bases outside the gene matches. CDR3 length: 16 residues. Germline CDR1 is SGHVS and CDR2 is FNYEAQ.